This record covers a single T cell receptor beta chain. One Seattle source followed patients from active infection through their disease course. In germline, CDR1 is SGDLS, CDR2 YYNGEE. The V end lost 0 bases, the J end lost 7 bases, and 10 bases lay between the germline ends. CDR3 length: 13 amino acids. These data belong to a study of blood T cell repertoires in COVID-19. Profiling relied on immunoSEQ multiplex PCR, and the TCRdb table lists in-frame clones only, not all of them. Among 100,000 to 150,000 clones listed, roughly 85% were seen once. The V call is TRBV9, the J call TRBJ1-2, with D unclear. The TCR sequence derives from a woman older than 75 with COVID-19, enrolled during active disease. The sample was peripheral blood. This CDR3 reads CASSVGLGGGYTF. Here the CDR3 DNA reads TGTGCCAGCAGCGTAGGGTTAGGAGGTGGCTACACCTTC.